A few counts support the clone carrying this T cell receptor beta chain. Its antigen is as yet unknown. The source of the sample is a study of beta chain features in type 1 diabetes. A CD45RO/CCR7/CD25/CD127/CD95/CD27 panel sorted naive, central memory, regulatory and stem cell-like memory CD4+ cells. Findings and caveats of the study: All four CD4+ subsets of Type 1 diabetes patients contained TCRB CDR3s that were moderately but significantly shorter.

The sequenced template was cDNA made from the entire isolated RNA. Sequenced by immunoSEQ multiplex PCR; TCRdb stores in-frame clones only, minus some. The data show 300,000 or so clones, approximately 13% seen once. The TCR was taken from a woman between 18 and 30 years old with type 1 diabetes. What was sequenced was naive CD4+ T cells from blood.

The CDR3 is CAWSVGLAEQETQYF. CDR3 coding DNA: TGTGCCTGGAGTGTGGGACTAGCGGAGCAAGAGACCCAGTACTTC. The chain couples TRBV30 to TRBJ2-5; the match to TRBD2 covers 11 bases. The CDR3 is made up of 15 amino acids. CDR1 and CDR2 (germline): GTSNPN, SVGIG (reference sequence). After removal of 0 bases from V and 2 bases from J, the junction contained 2 bases not matched to a gene. Supplemented by reference TRBV30 and TRBJ2-5, the full variable domain reads SQTIHQWPATLVQPVGSPLSLECTVEGTSNPNLYWYRQAAGRGLQLLFYSVGIGQISSEVPQNLSASRPQDRQFILSSKKLLLSDSGFYLCAWSVGLAEQETQYFGPGTRLLVL.